This T cell receptor beta chain originates from a study of cytomegalovirus exposure and HLA in healthy donors. To note about this clone: Its antigen is as yet unknown.

Both 60 Vbeta primers and 13 Jbeta primers went into the PCR. TCRdb's copy holds only in-frame clones and misses some; the assay was immunoSEQ multiplex PCR. The sample lists about 200,000 clones, 82% occurring once. The V and J ends lost 3 bases and 1 base respectively, with 17 bases between them. This CDR3 is built from 17 residues. Germline lookup yields CDR1 SGDLS and CDR2 YYNGEE. Study observations and caveats: Later, an analysis found that common viral pathogens appeared to be linked with several of the most significant clusters. In vitro experiments confirmed that three CMV-associated chains were specific for CMV antigens.

The sequence was collected from a boy younger than 10 in good health and CMV-seronegative. The V and J genes are TRBV9 and TRBJ2-1; tentative D call: TRBD1 (5 bases). Sequenced sample: PBMCs. The DNA of the CDR3 is TGTGCCAGCAGCGAAAACCTCCGGGCAGGGTCCTACAATGAGCAGTTCTTC. It encodes CASSENLRAGSYNEQFF.